This T cell receptor (beta chain) is drawn from a study of T cells after yellow fever vaccination. Overall study context: It was SMART-Seq v4 Ultra Low Input that prepared the fractions with low cell numbers. Points from the study as a whole: Reappearing after the booster were most of the clones from primary vaccination (almost 97% CD4, 88% CD8).

As regards this clonotype: No antigen is known for it.

Production of TCR cDNA was by 5'RACE template switching, which also added a universal primer site and UMIs. TCRdb independently ran MiXCR on the 5' RACE reads; one entry per CDR3 protein. The table records some 240,000 distinct CDR3 sequences, about 3% of them present only once. Sequences were derived from CD4+ T cells sorted from PBMCs, sampled 10 days after the yellow fever booster vaccination. The origin of this receptor is a man between 18 and 29 years old who received the YFV17D yellow fever vaccine.

The CDR3 loop reads CSARQASGGASEQYV. Here the CDR3 DNA reads TGCAGTGCTCGCCAGGCTAGCGGGGGGGCCTCCGAGCAGTACGTC. The chain is built from TRBV20-1 and TRBJ2-7; 12 nucleotides line up with TRBD2. V shed 5 bases, J shed 6 bases, and the junction held 11 bases outside the gene matches. Germline CDR1 is DFQATT and CDR2 is SNEGSKA (reference sequence). This CDR3 has 15 amino acids.